Listed below are T cell receptor beta chains from one sample, sequenced in a study of cytomegalovirus exposure and HLA in healthy donors. Profiling relied on immunoSEQ multiplex PCR, and the TCRdb table lists in-frame clones only, not all of them. The sample consists of 140,000 to 150,000 clones, about 75% of them appearing once. The sequencing input was PBMCs. These receptors all come from a man aged 30 to 39 in good health and CMV-seronegative. The CDR3 runs from the conserved cysteine through the conserved F or W. Part of the rows lack a size; the others show once, few, many or a class for expanded clones.

clone size,V gene,CDR3 length,CDR3 protein
NA,TRBV6-5,16,CASSYGDRPLNTEAFF
medium-sized,TRBV5-5,16,CASSLEPRQGYEKLFF
NA,TRBV9,15,CASSVGGGGWDEQFF
once,TRBV19,12,CASSGQGYGYTF
once,TRBV7-8,15,CASSLLRALDSPLHF
NA,TRBV6-1,16,CASSALPRPVYNEQFF
NA,TRBV28,16,CASSSFPGTANSPLHF
NA,TRBV5-1,14,CATRGVSGANGLTF
NA,TRBV2,14,CASSQGSSGNTIYF
NA,TRBV2,14,CASISGQGVYEQFF
NA,TRBV6-1,14,CASSPDRANYGYTF
NA,TRBV9,17,CASSPAVDLLRTGELFF
NA,TRBV6-1,14,CASSLPGQGSIQYF
NA,TRBV19,14,CASKQGVTNEKLFF
NA,TRBV7-3,13,CASSLLGQETQYF
NA,TRBV5-1,19,CASSLANSGRVPPYNEQFF
NA,TRBV7-9,14,CASSRTGGQETQYF
NA,TRBV5-1,14,CASSFTGGNSPLHF
once,TRBV25-1,18,CASTWGMGETSVGDTQYF
few,TRBV4-2,15,CASSQENRGVNEQFF